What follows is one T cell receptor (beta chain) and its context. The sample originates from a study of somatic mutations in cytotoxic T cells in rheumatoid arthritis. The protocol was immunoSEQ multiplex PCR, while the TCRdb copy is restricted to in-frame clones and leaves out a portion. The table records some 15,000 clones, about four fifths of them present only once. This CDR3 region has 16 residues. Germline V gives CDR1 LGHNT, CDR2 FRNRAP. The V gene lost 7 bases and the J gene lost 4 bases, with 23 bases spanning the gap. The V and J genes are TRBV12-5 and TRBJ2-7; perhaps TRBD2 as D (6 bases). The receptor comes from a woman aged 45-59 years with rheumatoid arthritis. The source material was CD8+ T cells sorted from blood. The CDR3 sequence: CASVKPGGRGGYEQYF. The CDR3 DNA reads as TGTGCTAGTGTTAAACCCGGGGGACGGGGTGGATACGAGCAGTACTTC.